The sequence of this T cell receptor (beta chain) was determined in a study of blood T cell repertoires in COVID-19. Study summary: From T cells, B-cell-depleted T cells, or PBMCs came the material, which was cDNA or gDNA.

Authors' processing steps: Reference gene primer amplification gave nucleated cell count estimates. The protocol was immunoSEQ multiplex PCR, while the TCRdb copy is restricted to in-frame clones and leaves out a portion. V, J and clone size are taken as reported in that table, and D and trimming were inferred from the DNA itself. Of fewer than 250,000 clones detected, around 84% appear once; the ten largest clones hold 3% to 3.5%. Recruits, aged roughly 18 to 89 years, lived in 20 to 30 US areas. Donors in Cohort 3 counted as recovered after two negative PCRs, clearance, or symptom resolution. In germline, CDR1 is SGHTA, CDR2 FQGTGA. This CDR3 contains 17 residues. The V and J ends lost 5 bases and 2 bases, in that order; junction bases with no gene match: 12.

The chain couples TRBV7-3 to TRBJ1-1; TRBD1 matches at 9 bases. The clonotype was recovered from a woman aged 25 to 39 who had recovered from COVID-19. Sequencing was performed on PBMCs or T cells enriched from blood (not recorded which). The CDR3 sequence is CASSLYPQGAGNTEAFF. In nucleotides, the CDR3 is TGTGCCAGCAGCCTATACCCACAGGGGGCAGGAAACACTGAAGCTTTCTTT.